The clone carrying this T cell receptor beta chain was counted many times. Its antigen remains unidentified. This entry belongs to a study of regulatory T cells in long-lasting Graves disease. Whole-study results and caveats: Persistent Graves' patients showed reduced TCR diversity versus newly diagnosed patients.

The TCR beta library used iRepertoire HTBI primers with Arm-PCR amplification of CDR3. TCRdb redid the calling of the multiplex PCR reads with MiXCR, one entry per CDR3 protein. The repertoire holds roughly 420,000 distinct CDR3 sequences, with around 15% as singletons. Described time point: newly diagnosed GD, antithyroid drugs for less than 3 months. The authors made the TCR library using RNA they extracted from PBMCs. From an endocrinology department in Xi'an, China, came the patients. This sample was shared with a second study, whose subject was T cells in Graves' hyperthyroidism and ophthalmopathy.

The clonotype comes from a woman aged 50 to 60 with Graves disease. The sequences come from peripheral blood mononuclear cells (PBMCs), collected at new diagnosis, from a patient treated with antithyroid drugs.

CDR3 bases: TGTGCCAGCAGCGTAGAGGGGCTGAACACTGAAGCTTTCTTT. Translation: CASSVEGLNTEAFF. The J gene is TRBJ1-1, the V gene TRBV9, with TRBD1 as a possible D gene (5 bases). Germline-derived CDR1 and CDR2 are SGDLS and YYNGEE. The CDR3 contains 14 residues. The V gene lost 0 bases and the J gene lost 0 bases, with 6 bases spanning the gap. The entire variable domain, with the rest obtained from reference TRBV9 and TRBJ1-1, is as follows: DSGVTQTPKHLITATGQRVTLRCSPRSGDLSVYWYQQSLDQGLQFLIQYYNGEERAKGNILERFSAQQFPDLHSELNLSSLELGDSALYFCASSVEGLNTEAFFGQGTRLTVV.